This entry describes one TCR beta chain. Its antigen is not identified. The sample is drawn from a study of vaccination and CD4 T cells after COVID-19. As to treatment: roughly ten-day PBMC culture with coronavirus spike peptide pools or control peptides (ViraFEST assay). Oncomine TCR Beta short-read sequencing was applied to DNA from cultured CD4+ T cells. From the PCR reads, TCRdb called clonotypes with MiXCR, one entry per CDR3 protein. This table holds about 10,000 distinct CDR3 sequences, approximately 40% found once. In germline, CDR1 is SGHVS, CDR2 FNYEAQ. This CDR3 comprises 13 residues. Trimming cost V 1 base and J 5 bases, with 5 bases left between them.

The specimen was CD4+ T cells from blood, cultured in vitro. This chain links TRBV7-6 with TRBJ2-2; D is unclear. The origin of this receptor is a human donor who had recovered from COVID-19. CDR3 sequence (DNA): TGTGCCAGCAGCTTAGAGTCTACCGGGGAGCTGTTTTTT. As protein: CASSLESTGELFF. Variable domain in full (rest from reference TRBV7-6 and TRBJ2-2): GAGVSQSPRYKVTKRGQDVALRCDPISGHVSLYWYRQALGQGPEFLTYFNYEAQQDKSGLPNDRFSAERPEGSISTLTIQRTEQRDSAMYRCASSLESTGELFFGEGSRLTVL.